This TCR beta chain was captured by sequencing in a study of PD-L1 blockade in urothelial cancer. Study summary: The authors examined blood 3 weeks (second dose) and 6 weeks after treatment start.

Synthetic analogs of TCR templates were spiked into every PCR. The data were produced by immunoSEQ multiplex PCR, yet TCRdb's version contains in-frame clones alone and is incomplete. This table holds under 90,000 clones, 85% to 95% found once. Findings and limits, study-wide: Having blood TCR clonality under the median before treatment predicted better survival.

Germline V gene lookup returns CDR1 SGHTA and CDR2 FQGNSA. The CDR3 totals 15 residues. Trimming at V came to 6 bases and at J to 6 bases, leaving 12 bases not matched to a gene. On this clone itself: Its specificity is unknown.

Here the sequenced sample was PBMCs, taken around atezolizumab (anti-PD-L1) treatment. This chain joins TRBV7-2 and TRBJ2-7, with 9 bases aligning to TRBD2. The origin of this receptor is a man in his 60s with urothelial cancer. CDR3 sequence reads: CASSKAGGGLGEQYF. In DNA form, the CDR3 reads TGTGCCAGCAGTAAAGCGGGGGGTGGACTCGGCGAGCAGTACTTC.